The 10 T cell receptor beta chains below were found in one sample sequenced in a study of CD8 T cells in ankylosing spondylitis. The antigens of these receptors remain unknown. General observations from the study: It appeared that ankylosing spondylitis blood was characterized by a TCR beta motif of under ten highly homologous variants.

TCRdb re-called the 5' RACE reads through MiXCR, storing one row per CDR3 protein. The data show a few hundred thousand distinct CDR3 sequences, around 20% seen once. Sequenced material: blood, either unsorted or a sorted T cell fraction (not recorded which). Receptor source: a male donor with ankylosing spondylitis.

This clonotype was seen repeatedly, ten times or more. J is TRBJ2-7 and V is TRBV4-1, with 8 bases identical to TRBD1. The junction had 8 bases not matched to a gene; V was cut back by 3 bases and J by 1 base. The CDR3 has 16 residues. Germline assignment: CDR1 MGHRA and CDR2 YSYEKL. The CDR3 spells CASSHPGQGGSYEQYF. DNA for the CDR3: TGCGCCAGCAGCCATCCCGGACAGGGCGGGTCCTACGAGCAGTACTTC.

The table lists this clonotype with many counts. The chain combines TRBV12-3 or TRBV12-4 with TRBJ2-3; 7 positions match TRBD2. The CDR3 is made up of 14 amino acids. The V gene end was trimmed by 1 base and the J gene end by 4 bases; junction bases not matched to a gene: 2. CDR3 sequence (DNA): TGTGCCAGCAGTTTAGGCGGGAGCGCAGATACGCAGTATTTT. It is translated as CASSLGGSADTQYF.

This clonotype has only a few counts. The rearrangement joins TRBV20-1 to TRBJ2-3; TRBD2 matches at 7 bases. Per the germline V gene, CDR1 is DFQATT and CDR2 is SNEGSKA (reference sequence). V lost 1 base and J lost 6; bases outside the gene matches: 13. The CDR3 is 16 amino acids. Here the CDR3 DNA reads TGCAGTGCTAGAGTCCTTGCTAGCGGAGACCTTGATACGCAGTATTTT. It yields the protein CSARVLASGDLDTQYF.

The gene calls are TRBV5-4 and TRBJ2-5, with 10 nucleotides matching TRBD1. Unmatched junction bases numbered 3, after V lost 5 bases and J lost 2 bases. This CDR3 contains 14 residues. Per germline, CDR1 SGHNT and CDR2 YYREEE (reference sequence). CDR3 DNA sequence: TGTGCCAGCAGGAGACAGGGGGCACAAGAGACCCAGTACTTC. This gives the protein CASRRQGAQETQYF.

The sample holds a few counts of this clonotype. The genes are TRBV6-5 and TRBJ1-3; weak D call: TRBD1 (5 bases). This CDR3 has 16 residues. Trimming left V 2 bases short and J 0 bases short, with 11 bases between. The germline gives CDR1 MNHEY, CDR2 SVGAGI. In DNA, the CDR3 is TGTGCCAGCAGTTACGGCCTGGGGCTCTCTGGAAACACCATATATTTT. This gives the protein CASSYGLGLSGNTIYF.

This clonotype was counted at least ten times. J is TRBJ2-1 and V is TRBV5-1; maybe TRBD1 (5 bases). The CDR3 has 16 residues. V lost 4 bases, J lost 0 bases, and 14 bases lay in between. Germline V CDR1 and CDR2: SGHRS, YFSETQ. CDR3 sequence reads: CASSLLGVSSYNEQFF. CDR3 DNA: TGCGCCAGCAGCCTGCTAGGGGTTAGCTCCTACAATGAGCAGTTCTTC.

This clonotype showed up just a few times. The chain uses TRBV20-1 and TRBJ1-2; D is possibly TRBD1 (5 bases). The CDR3 has 13 residues. Germline CDR1 and CDR2: DFQATT and SNEGSKA (reference sequence). Trimming shortened V by 4 bases and J by 3 bases, and 12 bases separated the two germline ends. CDR3 protein: CSATPGRYYGYTF. CDR3 nucleotide sequence: TGCAGTGCTACCCCGGGACGGTACTATGGCTACACCTTC.

The chain combines TRBV7-8 with TRBJ2-3; TRBD1 aligns across 8 bases. After removal of 3 bases from V and 2 bases from J, the junction contained 10 bases not matched to a gene. Looked up from germline, CDR1 is SGHVS and CDR2 is FQNEAQ. This CDR3 has 17 residues. The CDR3 sequence is CASSFRARTGSTDTQYF. In DNA, the CDR3 is TGTGCCAGCAGCTTTAGAGCCAGGACAGGGTCCACAGATACGCAGTATTTT.

V and J are TRBV12-3 or TRBV12-4 and TRBJ2-7; the match to TRBD2 covers 8 bases. There are 17 residues in the CDR3. V lost 3 bases to trimming and J lost 1 base; unmatched junction nucleotides: 11. The CDR3 coding sequence is TGTGCCAGCAGTTTGTATCGGGGGGGCACGGGGTCCTACGAGCAGTACTTC. Protein sequence: CASSLYRGGTGSYEQYF.

The chain carries TRBV6-1 and TRBJ2-5, with D possibly being TRBD1 (5 bases). Trimming left V 3 bases short and J 4 bases short, with 9 bases between. The CDR3 runs 13 residues. Germline V gives CDR1 MNHNS, CDR2 SASEGT. The DNA for the CDR3 is TGTGCCAGCAGTGACAGGGCGGTAGAGACCCAGTACTTC. Its translation is CASSDRAVETQYF.